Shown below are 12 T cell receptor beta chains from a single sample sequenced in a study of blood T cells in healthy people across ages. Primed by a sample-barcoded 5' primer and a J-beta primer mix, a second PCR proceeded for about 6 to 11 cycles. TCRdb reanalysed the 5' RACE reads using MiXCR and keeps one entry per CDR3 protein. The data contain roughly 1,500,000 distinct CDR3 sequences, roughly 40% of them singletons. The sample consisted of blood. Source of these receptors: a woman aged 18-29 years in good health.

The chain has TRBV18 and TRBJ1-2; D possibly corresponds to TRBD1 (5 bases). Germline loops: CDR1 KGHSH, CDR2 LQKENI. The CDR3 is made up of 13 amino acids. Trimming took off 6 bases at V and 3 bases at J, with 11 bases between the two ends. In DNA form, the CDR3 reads TGTGCCAGCTCCCTCGACAGATACTATGGCTACACCTTC. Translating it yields CASSLDRYYGYTF.

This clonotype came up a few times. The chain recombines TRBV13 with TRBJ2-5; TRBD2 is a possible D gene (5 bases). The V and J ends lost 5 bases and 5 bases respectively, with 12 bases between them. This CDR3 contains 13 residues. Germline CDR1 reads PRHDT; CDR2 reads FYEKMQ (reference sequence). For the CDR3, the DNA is TGTGCCAGCAGCGGCAACTCGGGGGAGACCCAGTACTTC. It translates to CASSGNSGETQYF.

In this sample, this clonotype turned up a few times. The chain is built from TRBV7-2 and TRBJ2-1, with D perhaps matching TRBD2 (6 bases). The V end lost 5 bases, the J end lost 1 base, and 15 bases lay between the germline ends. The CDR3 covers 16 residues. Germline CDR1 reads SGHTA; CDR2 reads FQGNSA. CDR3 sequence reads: CASSRASAPSYNEQFF. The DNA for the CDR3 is TGTGCCAGCAGCCGGGCTAGCGCCCCATCCTACAATGAGCAGTTCTTC. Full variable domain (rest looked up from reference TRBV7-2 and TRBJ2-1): GAGVSQSPSNKVTEKGKDVELRCDPISGHTALYWYRQSLGQGLEFLIYFQGNSAPDKSGLPSDRFSAERTGGSVSTLTIQRTQQEDSAVYLCASSRASAPSYNEQFFGPGTRLTVL.

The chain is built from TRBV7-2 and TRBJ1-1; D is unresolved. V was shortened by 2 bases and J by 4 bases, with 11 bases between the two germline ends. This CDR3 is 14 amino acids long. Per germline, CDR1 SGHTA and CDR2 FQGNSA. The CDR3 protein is CASSLTGLGTEAFF. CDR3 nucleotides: TGTGCCAGCAGCTTAACCGGTTTAGGCACTGAAGCTTTCTTT.

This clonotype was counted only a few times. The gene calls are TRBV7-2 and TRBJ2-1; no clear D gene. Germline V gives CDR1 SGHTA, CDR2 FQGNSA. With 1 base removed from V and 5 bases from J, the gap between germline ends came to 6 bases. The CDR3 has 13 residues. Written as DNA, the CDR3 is TGTGCCAGCAGCTTAGACTGGAACAATGAGCAGTTCTTC. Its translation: CASSLDWNNEQFF. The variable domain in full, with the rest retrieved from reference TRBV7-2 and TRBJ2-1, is GAGVSQSPSNKVTEKGKDVELRCDPISGHTALYWYRQSLGQGLEFLIYFQGNSAPDKSGLPSDRFSAERTGGSVSTLTIQRTQQEDSAVYLCASSLDWNNEQFFGPGTRLTVL.

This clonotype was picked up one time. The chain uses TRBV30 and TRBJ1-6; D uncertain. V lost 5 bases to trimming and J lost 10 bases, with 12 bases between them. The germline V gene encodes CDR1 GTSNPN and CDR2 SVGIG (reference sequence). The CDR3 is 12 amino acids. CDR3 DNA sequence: TGTGCCTGGCGGACTCTGGGATCACCCCTCCACTTT. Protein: CAWRTLGSPLHF.

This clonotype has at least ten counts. CDR3 coding DNA: TGTGCCAGCAGCGTGGCGTCTAGCACAGATACGCAGTATTTT. Its translation: CASSVASSTDTQYF. This chain connects TRBV9 to TRBJ2-3; D is unresolved. Germline CDR1 reads SGDLS; CDR2 reads YYNGEE. The germline V and J ends were trimmed by 2 bases and 0 bases, with 7 bases remaining between them. CDR3 length: 14 residues.

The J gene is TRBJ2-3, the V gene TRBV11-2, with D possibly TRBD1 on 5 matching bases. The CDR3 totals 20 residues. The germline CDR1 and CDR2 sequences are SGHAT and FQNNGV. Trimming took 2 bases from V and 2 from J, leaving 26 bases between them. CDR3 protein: CASSLPRAVRVKMVTDTQYF. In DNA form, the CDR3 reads TGTGCCAGCAGCTTACCCAGGGCGGTTAGGGTAAAGATGGTCACAGATACGCAGTATTTT.

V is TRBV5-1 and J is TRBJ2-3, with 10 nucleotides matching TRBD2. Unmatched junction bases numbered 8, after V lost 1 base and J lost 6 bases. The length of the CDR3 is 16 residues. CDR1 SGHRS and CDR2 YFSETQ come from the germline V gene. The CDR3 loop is CASSLTLAGAGDTQYF. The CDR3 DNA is TGCGCCAGCAGCTTGACGCTAGCGGGGGCAGGGGATACGCAGTATTTT.

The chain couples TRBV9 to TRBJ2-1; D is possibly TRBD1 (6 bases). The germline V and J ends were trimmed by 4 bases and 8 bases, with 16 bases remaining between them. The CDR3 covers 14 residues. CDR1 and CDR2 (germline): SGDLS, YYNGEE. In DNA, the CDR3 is TGTGCCAGCAGCCGGACGACTGGGGGCGATGAGCAGTTCTTC. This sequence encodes CASSRTTGGDEQFF.

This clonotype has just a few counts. This CDR3 reads CASKRDFPYEQYF. In nucleotides, the CDR3 is TGCGCCAGCAAGCGGGACTTCCCCTACGAGCAGTACTTC. The chain couples TRBV5-1 to TRBJ2-7; 7 bases align to TRBD2. This CDR3 has 13 residues. V was pared by 6 bases and J by 2 bases, with 5 bases of the junction left unmatched. Per germline, CDR1 SGHRS and CDR2 YFSETQ.

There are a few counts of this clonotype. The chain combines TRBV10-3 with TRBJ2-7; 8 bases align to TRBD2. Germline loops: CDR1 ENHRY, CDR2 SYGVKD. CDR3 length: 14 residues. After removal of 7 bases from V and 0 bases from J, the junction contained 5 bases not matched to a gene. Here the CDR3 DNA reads TGTGCCATCAATCCGGGGGGGAGCTCCTACGAGCAGTACTTC. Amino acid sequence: CAINPGGSSYEQYF.